This T cell receptor (beta chain) is drawn from a study of T cell repertoires in cytomegalovirus infection. Points from the study as a whole: In two of eight donors, the top clonotype was HLA-C-restricted CMV-specific.

The table lists this clonotype with many counts. What it binds is unknown. From the reads, TCRdb called clonotypes with MiXCR, one entry per CDR3 protein. This table has 200,000 to 300,000 distinct CDR3 sequences, approximately 9% appearing once. Sequencing used PBMCs. This sequence originates from a human donor in good health (CMV status not recorded). Some clones in this sample may be carry-over from other donors' samples.

The CDR3 DNA is TGTGCCAGCAGCTTAGACGGGACAGGCCATGGCTACACCTTC. Amino acid sequence: CASSLDGTGHGYTF. The chain is built from TRBV7-3 and TRBJ1-2; 8 nucleotides agree with TRBD1. The V gene end was trimmed by 2 bases and the J gene end by 6 bases; junction bases not matched to a gene: 5. CDR1 is SGHTA and CDR2 is FQGTGA in the germline V gene. The CDR3 is 14 amino acids.